The 24 T cell receptor beta chains below were found in one sample sequenced in a study of CD8+ T cells in alopecia areata. Extracted RNA was reverse transcribed into cDNA, the sequencing template. The protocol was immunoSEQ multiplex PCR, while the TCRdb copy is restricted to in-frame clones and leaves out a portion. The sample has 200,000 to 250,000 clones, under 75% seen once; the top ten hold 1.6%. Treatment denoted: oral pan-JAK inhibitor, 5-10 mg twice daily. Specimen: CD4+ T cells sorted from blood, collected at week 4, from a patient treated with tofacitinib. The receptors come from a human donor with alopecia areata.

This clone was observed a few times. The chain carries TRBV6-6 and TRBJ2-7; D gene unclear. The CDR3 is 11 residues long. In germline, CDR1 is MNHNY, CDR2 SVGAGI (reference sequence). Trimming pared 4 bases from V and 4 bases from J, leaving 5 bases between. The CDR3 reads CASSSVYEQYF. CDR3 DNA sequence: TGTGCCAGCAGTTCCGTTTACGAGCAGTACTTC.

The V and J genes are TRBV5-1 and TRBJ2-5; D is unresolved. Germline V gene sequence: CDR1 SGHRS, CDR2 YFSETQ. V lost 0 bases, J lost 1 base, and 10 bases lay in between. The CDR3 extends over 15 amino acids. The CDR3, as DNA: TGCGCCAGCAGCTTGGCCGTTGGGTCCCAAGAGACCCAGTACTTC. Translation gives CASSLAVGSQETQYF. The variable domain in full, with the rest retrieved from reference TRBV5-1 and TRBJ2-5, is KAGVTQTPRYLIKTRGQQVTLSCSPISGHRSVSWYQQTPGQGLQFLFEYFSETQRNKGNFPGRFSGRQFSNSRSEMNVSTLELGDSALYLCASSLAVGSQETQYFGPGTRLLVL.

V gene TRBV4-1 combines with J gene TRBJ1-1; 7 bases match TRBD1. There are 15 residues in the CDR3. The germline CDR1 and CDR2 sequences are MGHRA and YSYEKL. V was clipped by 3 bases and J by 3 bases; unmatched bases: 7. CDR3 in DNA: TGCGCCAGCAGCCATTGGGACAGAGAATACACTGAAGCTTTCTTT. Translating gives CASSHWDREYTEAFF.

This clone was detected a few times. V and J are TRBV4-3 and TRBJ2-3, with D uncertain. Per germline, CDR1 LGHNA and CDR2 YSLEER. The CDR3 consists of 13 residues. Trimming took 4 bases from V and 6 from J, leaving 11 bases between them. The CDR3, as DNA: TGCGCCAGCAGCCTCGACCCTGCGGATACGCAGTATTTT. Translation: CASSLDPADTQYF.

In its sample, this clone was seen many times. The chain recombines TRBV4-1 with TRBJ1-1; maybe TRBD1 (5 bases). The CDR3 is 14 residues long. Germline V gene data show CDR1 as MGHRA and CDR2 as YSYEKL. V lost 5 bases and J 7 bases, leaving 17 bases between the germline ends. CDR3 protein: CASSKWAREDEAFF. CDR3 DNA: TGCGCCAGCAGCAAGTGGGCCAGGGAAGATGAAGCTTTCTTT.

This chain joins TRBV7-2 and TRBJ1-1; TRBD1 agrees at 9 bases. Germline CDR1 is SGHTA and CDR2 is FQGNSA. CDR3 length equals 14 residues. V lost 2 bases, J lost 4 bases, and 2 bases stayed unmatched. CDR3 nucleotide sequence: TGTGCCAGCAGCTTACGGGGACAGGGCACTGAAGCTTTCTTT. Its translation is CASSLRGQGTEAFF.

This clone has a handful of counts. The genes are TRBV4-1 and TRBJ1-2; no definite D call. CDR1 and CDR2 from the germline V gene are MGHRA and YSYEKL. The ends were cut back, 4 bases at V and 4 bases at J, with 10 bases in the middle. The CDR3 consists of 13 residues. DNA for the CDR3: TGCGCCAGCAGCCCAGATAGGAGCTATGGCTACACCTTC. Translating it yields CASSPDRSYGYTF.

The chain joins TRBV2 to TRBJ2-4; 9 nucleotides match TRBD1. Germline-derived CDR1 and CDR2 are SNHLY and FYNNEI. Germline trimming cut 1 base from V and 2 bases from J; bases unmatched to any gene: 3. The CDR3 is 16 residues long. CDR3 DNA: TGTGCCAGCAGTGAAGACAGGGGGCGCCCCAAAAACATTCAGTACTTC. It translates to CASSEDRGRPKNIQYF.

The genes are TRBV30 and TRBJ2-7, with 9 bases fitting TRBD1. The CDR3 has 13 residues. Trimming at V came to 4 bases and at J to 4 bases, leaving 5 bases not matched to a gene. Per germline, CDR1 GTSNPN and CDR2 SVGIG (reference sequence). The CDR3 spells CAWKGTGRYEQYF. Here the CDR3 DNA reads TGTGCCTGGAAGGGGACAGGGAGATACGAGCAGTACTTC. Based on the CDR3 plus reference TRBV30 and TRBJ2-7, the full variable domain is SQTIHQWPATLVQPVGSPLSLECTVEGTSNPNLYWYRQAAGRGLQLLFYSVGIGQISSEVPQNLSASRPQDRQFILSSKKLLLSDSGFYLCAWKGTGRYEQYFGPGTRLTVT.

This clone was counted a few times. The sample holds other DNA sequences that translate to the same CDR3. This chain links TRBV30 with TRBJ1-5; D gene unclear. The CDR3 contains 13 residues. Germline V gene lookup returns CDR1 GTSNPN and CDR2 SVGIG (reference sequence). V dropped 4 bases and J dropped 5 bases, with 12 bases sitting between them. The CDR3 DNA is TGTGCCTGGACCGATAGGGCTGATCAGCCCCAGCATTTT. It encodes CAWTDRADQPQHF.

This chain connects TRBV5-6 to TRBJ1-3; 7 bases are shared with TRBD1. CDR1 SGHDT and CDR2 YYEEEE come from the germline V gene. The CDR3 spans 15 residues. V dropped 2 bases and J dropped 3; count of bases not matched to a gene: 5. CDR3 sequence (DNA): TGTGCCAGCAGCTTACCTGGACAGGTTGGAAACACCATATATTTT. It is translated as CASSLPGQVGNTIYF.

This clone was detected a few times. This chain connects TRBV10-3 to TRBJ1-1, with D possibly being TRBD1 (5 bases). V lost 10 bases and J lost 2, with 14 bases in between. CDR1 and CDR2 from the germline V gene are ENHRY and SYGVKD. The CDR3 runs to 13 residues. CDR3 in DNA: TGTGCCAGTTTGGGGGACTTAAACACTGAAGCTTTCTTT. It encodes CASLGDLNTEAFF.

This clone showed up many times. The chain combines TRBV7-2 with TRBJ2-5; D is undetermined. CDR1 and CDR2 (germline): SGHTA, FQGNSA. The V gene lost 1 base and the J gene lost 2 bases, with 8 bases spanning the gap. There are 14 residues in the CDR3. CDR3 sequence (DNA): TGTGCCAGCAGCTTAGGTCCTGCACAAGAGACCCAGTACTTC. Protein sequence: CASSLGPAQETQYF.

CDR3 residues: CASSWQRGQGHQPQHF. The CDR3 coding sequence is TGTGCCAGCAGCTGGCAACGTGGACAGGGCCATCAGCCCCAGCATTTT. V usage is TRBV5-6 and J usage is TRBJ1-5; 8 nucleotides agree with TRBD1. This CDR3 spans 16 amino acids. Germline values: CDR1 SGHDT, CDR2 YYEEEE. Trimming took 3 bases from V and 5 from J; bases not matched to a gene: 10.

This clone was counted only a few times. The chain carries TRBV5-1 and TRBJ2-3; D is unresolved. CDR3 size: 15 residues. The ends were cut back, 0 bases at V and 0 bases at J, with 8 bases in the middle. Germline assignment: CDR1 SGHRS and CDR2 YFSETQ. Here the CDR3 reads CASSLDARSTDTQYF. For the CDR3, the DNA is TGCGCCAGCAGCTTGGATGCACGTAGCACAGATACGCAGTATTTT.

This chain uses TRBV19 with TRBJ2-1; no clear D gene. This CDR3 contains 13 residues. Looked up from germline, CDR1 is LNHDA and CDR2 is SQIVND (reference sequence). V gave up 3 bases and J gave up 5 bases, with 8 bases separating them. DNA of the CDR3: TGTGCCAGTAGTATTTTCATCAACAATGAGCAGTTCTTC. Its protein is CASSIFINNEQFF.

The CDR3 protein is CSGGTVNTEAFF. The CDR3 DNA follows: TGCAGCGGGGGGACAGTTAACACTGAAGCTTTCTTT. This chain uses TRBV29-1 with TRBJ1-1; 7 nucleotides align to TRBD1. Germline V lookup: CDR1 SQVTM, CDR2 ANQGSEA. J gave up 2 bases and V 7 bases, and 4 bases lay outside the gene matches. The CDR3 totals 12 residues.

This rearrangement joins TRBV29-1 to TRBJ2-1, with D uncertain. The V end lost 7 bases, the J end lost 10 bases, and 11 bases lay between the germline ends. Germline V gene lookup returns CDR1 SQVTM and CDR2 ANQGSEA. The CDR3 has 10 amino acids. CDR3 region: CSDRDGEQFF. The CDR3 nucleotides are TGCAGCGACCGAGACGGGGAGCAGTTCTTC.

The chain is built from TRBV29-1 and TRBJ2-2; 9 bases map to TRBD2. The germline V gene encodes CDR1 SQVTM and CDR2 ANQGSEA. The CDR3 covers 14 residues. V lost 5 bases, J lost 1 base, and 2 bases stayed unmatched. CDR3 bases: TGCAGCGTTCGTAGCGGGGGGAACACCGGGGAGCTGTTTTTT. This encodes CSVRSGGNTGELFF.

V and J are TRBV29-1 and TRBJ1-1; the D gene is possibly TRBD1 (6 bases). The CDR3 consists of 13 residues. Trimming took off 3 bases at V and 1 base at J, with 9 bases between the two ends. Germline V gives CDR1 SQVTM, CDR2 ANQGSEA. As DNA, the CDR3 is TGCAGCGTTGATCAGACAGGGAACACTGAAGCTTTCTTT. The encoded protein is CSVDQTGNTEAFF.

This clone was picked up a small number of times. This rearrangement joins TRBV7-2 to TRBJ2-3; 8 bases are shared with TRBD1. The CDR3 loop spans 16 amino acids. V shed 5 bases, J shed 4 bases, and the junction held 11 bases outside the gene matches. In germline, CDR1 is SGHTA, CDR2 FQGNSA. CDR3 nucleotides: TGTGCCAGCAGCCCAACATCCGGGACAGGTCCAGATACGCAGTATTTT. It is translated as CASSPTSGTGPDTQYF. Together with reference TRBV7-2 and TRBJ2-3, the CDR3 gives the full variable domain: GAGVSQSPSNKVTEKGKDVELRCDPISGHTALYWYRQSLGQGLEFLIYFQGNSAPDKSGLPSDRFSAERTGGSVSTLTIQRTQQEDSAVYLCASSPTSGTGPDTQYFGPGTRLTVL.

The gene calls are TRBV27 and TRBJ1-4; unclear D gene. The CDR3 sequence is 15 residues long. The germline CDR1 and CDR2 sequences are MNHEY and SMNVEV (reference sequence). The ends were cut back, 2 bases at V and 7 bases at J, with 14 bases in the middle. This chain's CDR3 is CASSLNRPGSEKLFF. CDR3 in DNA: TGTGCCAGCAGTTTAAACCGACCAGGTAGTGAAAAACTGTTTTTT.

This clone was recorded a few times. J is TRBJ2-7 and V is TRBV11-1; D not resolved. CDR3 size: 14 residues. CDR1 and CDR2 (germline): SGHAT, FQDESV (reference sequence). V dropped 5 bases and J dropped 2 bases, with 13 bases sitting between them. CDR3 nucleotides: TGTGCCAGCAGCCCAATCGGAGAGACCTACGAGCAGTACTTC. Amino acids: CASSPIGETYEQYF.

This sequence joins TRBV30 and TRBJ1-1; 8 nucleotides match TRBD1. There are 14 residues in the CDR3. The trim removed 3 bases at V and 1 base at J, leaving 4 bases unmatched. Germline CDR1 GTSNPN, CDR2 SVGIG (reference sequence). In nucleotides, the CDR3 is TGTGCCTGGAGCCAAGGACAGGGGAACACTGAAGCTTTCTTT. Translating it yields CAWSQGQGNTEAFF.